Listed here are 26 T cell receptor beta chains from one sample, sequenced in a study of OX40 agonist ivuxolimab in advanced cancers. Here immunoSEQ multiplex PCR was the method, and the copy in TCRdb shows in-frame clones only, minus some. The profile covers tens of thousands of clones, with 86% appearing a single time and over 0.6% taken by the ten largest. This specimen was CD4+ or CD8+ T cells sorted from blood, taken in a trial of the OX40 agonist ivuxolimab. These receptors came from an adult with an advanced solid tumor such as melanoma, head and neck, liver or kidney cancer.

This chain links TRBV11-3 with TRBJ2-3; the D gene is possibly TRBD1 (6 bases). Germline values: CDR1 SGHNT, CDR2 YENEEA. Trimming cost V 4 bases and J 2 bases, with 7 bases left between them. This CDR3 spans 13 amino acids. Here the CDR3 DNA reads TGTGCCAGCAGCTGGGACAACACAGATACGCAGTATTTT. It translates to CASSWDNTDTQYF.

The chain uses TRBV29-1 and TRBJ2-1; D unresolved. The CDR3 has 12 amino acids. In germline, CDR1 is SQVTM, CDR2 ANQGSEA. V was pared by 5 bases and J by 1 base, with 6 bases between. The CDR3 spells CSVLSSYNEQFF. In DNA, the CDR3 is TGCAGCGTTTTAAGTTCCTACAATGAGCAGTTCTTC.

This chain joins TRBV4-2 and TRBJ1-1, with D perhaps TRBD1 (5 bases). The CDR3 runs to 14 residues. The V end was cut by 4 bases, the J end by 8 bases, with 17 bases between. Germline lookup yields CDR1 LGHNA and CDR2 YNFKEQ. CDR3: CASSPRTGVREAFF. CDR3 nucleotide sequence: TGTGCCAGCAGCCCACGAACAGGAGTTAGGGAAGCTTTCTTT.

This clone was seen just once. The V gene is TRBV19, the J gene TRBJ1-2; maybe TRBD1 (5 bases). This CDR3 contains 13 residues. The V end lost 5 bases, the J end lost 9 bases, and 16 bases lay between the germline ends. Germline CDR1 LNHDA, CDR2 SQIVND (reference sequence). DNA of the CDR3: TGTGCCAGTAGTCCGGGGGGTCCTATGAGCTACACCTTC. Amino acid sequence: CASSPGGPMSYTF.

Comments on this clone: The junction departs from germline at one end; a sequencing error may be responsible. This chain connects TRBV29-1 to TRBJ2-5; 11 positions agree with TRBD1. Per the germline V gene, CDR1 is SQVTM and CDR2 is ANQGSEA. This CDR3 region has 12 residues. The CDR3 reads CSVESGQGEPNF. The CDR3 DNA sequence: TGCAGCGTTGAATCGGGACAGGGGGAGCCTAACTTC.

This clone was seen once. This chain uses TRBV28 with TRBJ2-2, with 9 bases matching TRBD2. The V gene end was trimmed by 3 bases and the J gene end by 2 bases; junction bases not matched to a gene: 7. Germline V CDR1 and CDR2: MDHEN, SYDVKM. The CDR3 runs to 17 residues. The CDR3 region has the DNA TGTGCCAGCAGTTTGGCTAGCGGGGTGCTAAACACCGGGGAGCTGTTTTTT. Its protein is CASSLASGVLNTGELFF.

The sample holds a few counts of this clone. The rearrangement joins TRBV7-9 to TRBJ1-4; no clear D. Trimming shortened V by 7 bases and J by 8 bases, and 11 bases separated the two germline ends. This CDR3 spans 12 amino acids. In germline, CDR1 is SEHNR, CDR2 FQNEAQ (reference sequence). The CDR3 sequence: CASNGLGEKLFF. The DNA for the CDR3 is TGTGCCAGCAACGGTTTGGGGGAAAAACTGTTTTTT. Full variable domain (remainder filled in from reference TRBV7-9 and TRBJ1-4): DTGVSQNPRHKITKRGQNVTFRCDPISEHNRLYWYRQTLGQGPEFLTYFQNEAQLEKSRLLSDRFSAERPKGSFSTLEIQRTEQGDSAMYLCASNGLGEKLFFGSGTQLSVL.

The chain links TRBV5-1 to TRBJ2-1, with a tentative D call TRBD2 (5 bases). V lost 1 base and J lost 5, with 10 bases in between. The CDR3 contains 14 residues. Germline CDR1 and CDR2: SGHRS and YFSETQ. The CDR3 DNA follows: TGCGCCAGCAGCTTGCGAGGGCGAGACAATGAGCAGTTCTTC. The encoded protein is CASSLRGRDNEQFF. The variable domain in full, with the rest retrieved from reference TRBV5-1 and TRBJ2-1, is KAGVTQTPRYLIKTRGQQVTLSCSPISGHRSVSWYQQTPGQGLQFLFEYFSETQRNKGNFPGRFSGRQFSNSRSEMNVSTLELGDSALYLCASSLRGRDNEQFFGPGTRLTVL.

This chain connects TRBV29-1 to TRBJ1-4; a possible D gene is TRBD1 (6 bases). The germline CDR1 and CDR2 sequences are SQVTM and ANQGSEA. Trimming shortened V by 4 bases and J by 5 bases, and 8 bases separated the two germline ends. The CDR3 covers 12 residues. CDR3 sequence reads: CSVGQANEKLFF. The CDR3 DNA follows: TGCAGCGTTGGACAGGCAAATGAAAAACTGTTTTTT.

CDR3 residues: CASSLRSGSTGELFF. CDR3 nucleotides: TGCGCCAGCAGCTTAAGAAGCGGGAGTACCGGGGAGCTGTTTTTT. V and J are TRBV5-1 and TRBJ2-2; 8 nucleotides align to TRBD2. This CDR3 comprises 15 residues. The V and J ends lost 2 bases and 5 bases, in that order; junction bases with no gene match: 5. From germline, CDR1 is SGHRS and CDR2 YFSETQ.

This clone was detected only a few times. This rearrangement joins TRBV2 to TRBJ2-5; a weak D match, TRBD1 (5 bases). The germline gives CDR1 SNHLY, CDR2 FYNNEI. The CDR3 is made up of 11 amino acids. V was cut by 9 bases and J by 4 bases, with 9 bases left in between. DNA for the CDR3: TGTGCCAGTCAGGGTGGAGAGACCCAGTACTTC. This gives the protein CASQGGETQYF.

This chain uses TRBV6-1 with TRBJ1-5, with TRBD1 matching 7 bases. CDR1 MNHNS and CDR2 SASEGT come from the germline V gene. CDR3 length: 13 amino acids. V was clipped by 8 bases and J by 9 bases; unmatched bases: 10. For the CDR3, the DNA is TGTGCCAGCCAAGAAGACAGGGTCAGGCCCCAGCATTTT. Its translation: CASQEDRVRPQHF.

The CDR3: CASSIRSRPANSPLHF. The CDR3 nucleotides are TGCGCCAGCAGTATCCGCTCGAGGCCTGCCAATTCACCCCTCCACTTT. This sequence joins TRBV23-1 and TRBJ1-6; D uncertain. TRBV23-1 is designated an ORF whose function remains uncertain. V dropped 5 bases and J dropped 7 bases, with 18 bases sitting between them. The CDR3 is 16 amino acids.

The sample holds a few counts of this clone. The chain joins TRBV7-6 to TRBJ2-1; the D gene is possibly TRBD1 (5 bases). CDR3 size: 12 residues. Germline values: CDR1 SGHVS, CDR2 FNYEAQ. The ends were cut back, 4 bases at V and 8 bases at J, with 9 bases in the middle. DNA for the CDR3: TGTGCCAGCAGCTCCAGGGCGTATGAGCAGTTCTTC. Protein: CASSSRAYEQFF.

The rearrangement links TRBV2 to TRBJ2-3; TRBD1 matches 7 bases. Per germline, CDR1 SNHLY and CDR2 FYNNEI. V dropped 5 bases and J dropped 4; count of bases not matched to a gene: 6. CDR3 size: 14 residues. The CDR3 here is CASSKQGFPDTQYF. CDR3 in DNA: TGTGCCAGCAGTAAACAGGGGTTCCCAGATACGCAGTATTTT.

The CDR3 DNA sequence: TGTGCCAGTACCCTCACAGGGGATGGTTCACCCCTCCACTTT. This gives the protein CASTLTGDGSPLHF. The chain has TRBV19 and TRBJ1-6; 7 bases fit TRBD1. CDR1 LNHDA and CDR2 SQIVND come from the germline V gene (reference sequence). CDR3 length equals 14 residues. The J segment lost 9 bases and the V segment lost 7 bases, leaving 9 bases of the junction unmatched.

The chain combines TRBV27 with TRBJ2-5; no reliable D call. Trimming shortened V by 3 bases and J by 5 bases, and 10 bases separated the two germline ends. Per germline, CDR1 MNHEY and CDR2 SMNVEV (reference sequence). The CDR3 length is 13 residues. CDR3 in DNA: TGTGCCAGCAGTTTTCGAGTACTGGAGACCCAGTACTTC. Translated, it gives CASSFRVLETQYF.

The chain combines TRBV11-2 with TRBJ2-5; 7 bases are shared with TRBD2. Germline CDR1 SGHAT, CDR2 FQNNGV. The CDR3 length is 14 residues. V trimming: 1 base; J trimming: 3 bases; junction bases outside the gene matches: 2. CDR3 coding DNA: TGTGCCAGCAGCTTAGGGGCGGGAGAAGAGACCCAGTACTTC. Protein sequence: CASSLGAGEETQYF.

This chain joins TRBV7-2 and TRBJ2-5; D assignment may be TRBD1 or TRBD2 (5 bases each). Germline V gene data show CDR1 as SGHTA and CDR2 as FQGNSA. Trimming cost V 5 bases and J 4 bases, with 11 bases left between them. The CDR3 runs 13 residues. CDR3 sequence reads: CASSTQRGETQYF. In nucleotides, the CDR3 is TGTGCCAGCAGCACACAGAGGGGAGAGACCCAGTACTTC.

The chain carries TRBV4-1 and TRBJ2-7; 14 nucleotides match TRBD2. CDR1 and CDR2 from the germline V gene are MGHRA and YSYEKL. Unmatched junction bases numbered 5, after V lost 0 bases and J lost 7 bases. This CDR3 spans 16 amino acids. The CDR3 loop reads CASSQEPGLAGEEQYF. The CDR3 DNA is TGCGCCAGCAGCCAAGAACCGGGACTAGCGGGAGAGGAGCAGTACTTC.

A few counts support this clone. The rearrangement uses TRBV28 and TRBJ1-6; D is unclear. In germline, CDR1 is MDHEN, CDR2 SYDVKM. The CDR3 loop spans 15 amino acids. The V and J ends lost 8 bases and 6 bases respectively, with 17 bases between them. CDR3 in amino acids: CASGLPASSNSPLHF. In nucleotides, the CDR3 is TGTGCCAGCGGACTGCCTGCTTCCAGTAATTCACCCCTCCACTTT.

CDR3 nucleotide sequence: TGCGCCAGCAGCCTCGGACATAGCGGCTCCTACGAGCAGTACTTC. This codes for CASSLGHSGSYEQYF. V is TRBV4-1 and J is TRBJ2-7; a possible D gene is TRBD2 (6 bases). Trimming took 4 bases from V and 0 from J, leaving 13 bases between them. CDR1 is MGHRA, CDR2 YSYEKL, per germline. The CDR3 runs 15 residues.

This clone has just one count. The J gene is TRBJ1-1, the V gene TRBV7-3; D uncertain. The length of the CDR3 is 13 residues. Looked up from germline, CDR1 is SGHTA and CDR2 is FQGTGA. V lost 4 bases to trimming and J lost 1 base, with 7 bases between them. In nucleotides, the CDR3 is TGTGCCAGCAGCTCGGACGGGAACACTGAAGCTTTCTTT. Residues: CASSSDGNTEAFF.

This chain links TRBV4-3 with TRBJ2-3; D perhaps matches TRBD2 (6 bases). Germline assignment: CDR1 LGHNA and CDR2 YSLEER. Trimming removed 0 bases from V and 6 bases from J, with 13 bases in between. CDR3 length: 15 amino acids. CDR3 in amino acids: CASSQEGRGWDTQYF. Written as DNA, the CDR3 is TGCGCCAGCAGCCAAGAAGGCCGGGGGTGGGATACGCAGTATTTT.

The V and J genes are TRBV9 and TRBJ1-3; D is possibly TRBD1 (5 bases). Germline lookup yields CDR1 SGDLS and CDR2 YYNGEE. V dropped 3 bases and J dropped 9 bases, with 22 bases sitting between them. The CDR3 is 16 amino acids. The DNA for the CDR3 is TGTGCCAGCAGCGCCTCCCTTCGCTTTGGGGCCAGCACCATATATTTT. This sequence encodes CASSASLRFGASTIYF.

The CDR3 is CASSYTDTQYF. CDR3 bases: TGTGCCAGCAGCTACACAGATACGCAGTATTTT. The genes are TRBV7-2 and TRBJ2-3; D gene ambiguous. The CDR3 loop spans 11 amino acids. The ends were cut back, 4 bases at V and 2 bases at J, with 1 base in the middle. The V gene's germline CDR1 is SGHTA and CDR2 FQGNSA. Full variable domain (rest looked up from reference TRBV7-2 and TRBJ2-3): GAGVSQSPSNKVTEKGKDVELRCDPISGHTALYWYRQSLGQGLEFLIYFQGNSAPDKSGLPSDRFSAERTGGSVSTLTIQRTQQEDSAVYLCASSYTDTQYFGPGTRLTVL.